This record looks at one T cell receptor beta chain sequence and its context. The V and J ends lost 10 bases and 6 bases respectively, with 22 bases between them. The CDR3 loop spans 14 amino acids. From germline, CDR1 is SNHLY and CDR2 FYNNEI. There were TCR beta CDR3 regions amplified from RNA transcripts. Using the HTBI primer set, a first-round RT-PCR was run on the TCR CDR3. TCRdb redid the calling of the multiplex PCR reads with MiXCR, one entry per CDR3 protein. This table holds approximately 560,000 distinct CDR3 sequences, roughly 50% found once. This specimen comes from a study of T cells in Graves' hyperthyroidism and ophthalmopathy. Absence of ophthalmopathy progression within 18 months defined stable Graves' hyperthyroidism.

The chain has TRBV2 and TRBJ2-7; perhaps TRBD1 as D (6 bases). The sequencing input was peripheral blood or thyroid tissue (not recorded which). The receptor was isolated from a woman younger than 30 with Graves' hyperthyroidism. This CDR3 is CATSQAGVAGEQYF. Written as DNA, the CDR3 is TGTGCCACCTCTCAGGCAGGGGTGGCGGGCGAGCAGTACTTC.